These T cell receptor beta chains were read from a single sample in a study of cytomegalovirus exposure and HLA in healthy donors. Sequenced by immunoSEQ multiplex PCR; TCRdb stores in-frame clones only, minus some. The sample has more than 120,000 clones, roughly 80% seen once. The sample comprised PBMCs. The source of these receptors is a woman between 25 and 40 years old in good health and CMV-seronegative. Both conserved end residues are part of each CDR3. Size tells how often a clone was seen (once, few, many) or the class of an expanded clone, and some rows leave it out.

>TRBJ1-6|few|TRBV10-3
CAISKVDRGNSPLHF
>TRBJ1-2|-|TRBV14
CASSPHQGHTNYGYTF
>TRBJ2-2|-|TRBV5-1
CASSFLAGVRYTGELFF
>TRBJ2-3|-|TRBV5-1
CASSIAGGQWTDTQYF
>TRBJ1-5|-|TRBV7-2
CASSLRDRGFYSNQPQHF
>TRBJ2-3|-|TRBV2
CASSSIRTGADTQYF
>TRBJ2-1|-|TRBV28
CASKYVYLGLAGDNEQFF
>TRBJ1-1|-|TRBV25-1
CASSPDTVVAFF
>TRBJ2-1|-|TRBV5-6
CASSFRTVGDEQFF
>TRBJ1-3|once|TRBV7-8
CASSRPSPGNTIYF
>TRBJ1-2|-|TRBV5-1
CASSLEARADYGYTF
>TRBJ2-1|-|TRBV7-2
CASSLWTSGGTGNEQFF
>TRBJ2-3|-|TRBV7-2
CASSRQRSDTQYF
>TRBJ1-4|-|TRBV4-1
CASRGVDEKLFF
>TRBJ2-2|once|TRBV7-9
CASSGWTSKNTGELFF
>TRBJ2-7|-|TRBV13
CASSFGDRGYEQYF
>TRBJ1-1|-|TRBV19
CASSIGNTEAFF
>TRBJ2-6|-|TRBV11-3
CASRSLTGSGANVLTF
>TRBJ2-1|-|TRBV12-5
CASGPGTANEQFF
>TRBJ2-2|-|TRBV6-1
CASSPQTGATGELFF
>TRBJ2-3|-|TRBV5-1
CASSLEASGGRTDTQYF
>TRBJ2-5|-|TRBV5-1
CASSQSGFQETQYF
>TRBJ2-7|-|TRBV15
CATSREPTRLDEQYF
>TRBJ2-2|-|TRBV30
CAWMLDRVGTGELFF
>TRBJ1-2|-|TRBV7-2
CASSFYTVESNGYTF
>TRBJ1-1|-|TRBV10-1
CASSAGGRGTEAFF
>TRBJ2-2|few|TRBV5-1
CASSLEGQGARGELFF
>TRBJ2-3|once|TRBV18
CASSAGMTADTQYF